The clone carrying this T cell receptor beta chain occurred many times. The antigen remains undetermined. Making use of molecular barcodes, quantitative 5'-RACE generated TCR beta libraries. Via MiXCR, TCRdb re-called the 5' RACE reads, giving one row per CDR3 protein. The sample has 250,000 to 350,000 distinct CDR3 sequences; 20% to 25% are singletons. The data are from a study of CD8 T cells in ankylosing spondylitis. The CDR3 has 12 residues. Germline V CDR1 and CDR2: SQVTM, ANQGSEA. Trimming took off 8 bases at V and 1 base at J, with 11 bases between the two ends. Regarding the study as a whole: Disease-linked clones reportedly concentrated significantly in matched ankylosing spondylitis synovial fluid. What appeared characteristic of ankylosing spondylitis blood was a TCR beta motif of several highly homologous variants. Some of the motif variants had earlier been found in reactive arthritis patients' fluid and blood.

The specimen was blood, either unsorted or a sorted T cell fraction (not recorded which). This chain connects TRBV29-1 to TRBJ1-1; D unclear. This receptor was taken from a female donor with ankylosing spondylitis or in good health (not recorded which). The CDR3 DNA sequence: TGCAGCCCTGAGGGTCCGAACACTGAAGCTTTCTTT. As protein: CSPEGPNTEAFF.